This paragraph covers one T cell receptor beta chain sequence. A read error may produce the germline difference seen at one junction end. Assay: immunoSEQ multiplex PCR; the TCRdb copy retains only in-frame clones and omits some. The table has approximately 100,000 clones, 75% to 95% seen once. Germline lookup yields CDR1 SSHAT and CDR2 FNYEAQ (reference sequence). The CDR3 length is 13 residues. The sample is drawn from a study of T cell changes during pregnancy in multiple sclerosis. V gene TRBV7-7 combines with J gene TRBJ2-7; 7 nucleotides match TRBD2. The receptor's source is a female donor with multiple sclerosis, enrolled in a pregnancy study. The material sequenced was peripheral blood, taken in the second trimester of pregnancy. CDR3 sequence reads: CASSLGLNYEQYF. The DNA for the CDR3 is TGTGCTAGCAGCCTGGGACTAAACTACGAGCAGTACTTC.